A single sample gave rise to the 8 T cell receptor beta chains below, sequenced in a study of technical replicates of blood from a few donors. Libraries were prepared by immunoSEQ multiplex PCR; TCRdb keeps only in-frame clonotypes and omits some of them. The table records about 74,000 clones, over 90% of them present only once. Sequencing used T cells isolated from PBMCs. The receptors were gathered from a human donor in good health.

V usage is TRBV7-3 and J usage is TRBJ2-2; D is perhaps TRBD2 (7 bases). Germline V lookup: CDR1 SGHTA, CDR2 FQGTGA. The CDR3 covers 16 residues. Trimming left V 4 bases short and J 3 bases short, with 15 bases between. The CDR3 loop is CASSSRGASDTGELFF. Written as DNA, the CDR3 is TGTGCCAGCAGCTCCCGGGGGGCCAGTGACACCGGGGAGCTGTTTTTT.

V is TRBV5-1 and J is TRBJ2-5; 8 bases line up with TRBD1. The CDR3 totals 15 residues. J was trimmed by 5 bases and V by 0 bases; bases with no gene match: 6. Germline loops: CDR1 SGHRS, CDR2 YFSETQ. This CDR3 is CASSLVPGGGETQYF. The CDR3 bases are TGCGCCAGCAGCTTGGTGCCAGGGGGCGGGGAGACCCAGTACTTC.

The chain employs TRBV14 and TRBJ2-7; TRBD2 agrees at 7 bases. J lost 7 bases, V lost 0 bases, and 15 bases had no gene match. Germline V gene sequence: CDR1 SGHDN, CDR2 FVKESK. The CDR3 consists of 17 residues. Here the CDR3 reads CASSQDVSREGFGEQYF. CDR3 bases: TGTGCCAGCAGCCAAGATGTGAGCAGGGAGGGTTTTGGTGAGCAGTACTTC.

This sequence joins TRBV5-1 and TRBJ2-7; no clear D. CDR1 and CDR2 from the germline V gene are SGHRS and YFSETQ. V was cut by 5 bases and J by 2 bases, with 8 bases left in between. CDR3 length equals 12 residues. CDR3 DNA sequence: TGCGCCAGCAGTCTGTCAGCCTACGAGCAGTACTTC. The encoded protein is CASSLSAYEQYF.

The gene calls are TRBV20-1 and TRBJ2-7; 8 bases fit TRBD2. The junction had 1 base not matched to a gene; V was cut back by 3 bases and J by 6 bases. Germline loops: CDR1 DFQATT, CDR2 SNEGSKA (reference sequence). There are 11 residues in the CDR3. CDR3 protein: CSASGRAEQYF. The CDR3 DNA is TGCAGTGCTAGCGGGAGGGCCGAGCAGTACTTC.

The rearrangement links TRBV28 to TRBJ2-1; 10 bases are shared with TRBD1. This CDR3 has 15 residues. V gave up 4 bases and J gave up 4 bases; unmatched junction bases: 4. Germline V gene sequence: CDR1 MDHEN, CDR2 SYDVKM. The CDR3 nucleotides are TGTGCCAGCAGTTCTACGGGACAGGGGTACAATGAGCAGTTCTTC. It codes for CASSSTGQGYNEQFF. Complete variable domain (other parts from reference TRBV28 and TRBJ2-1): DVKVTQSSRYLVKRTGEKVFLECVQDMDHENMFWYRQDPGLGLRLIYFSYDVKMKEKGDIPEGYSVSREKKERFSLILESASTNQTSMYLCASSSTGQGYNEQFFGPGTRLTVL.

The V and J genes are TRBV7-2 and TRBJ1-1; D is unresolved. The CDR3 is made up of 14 amino acids. Trimming cost V 1 base and J 6 bases, with 12 bases left between them. Looked up from germline, CDR1 is SGHTA and CDR2 is FQGNSA. Here the CDR3 reads CASSLVLEDSEAFF. CDR3 sequence (DNA): TGTGCCAGCAGCTTAGTGTTAGAGGATTCTGAAGCTTTCTTT.

This rearrangement joins TRBV27 to TRBJ2-7; D unresolved. Germline loops: CDR1 MNHEY, CDR2 SMNVEV (reference sequence). This CDR3 contains 11 residues. The V and J ends lost 3 bases and 4 bases respectively, with 4 bases between them. The CDR3: CASSFNYEQYF. The CDR3 DNA follows: TGTGCCAGCAGTTTCAATTACGAGCAGTACTTC.